The rows below give T cell receptor beta chains drawn from one sample of a study of cytomegalovirus exposure and HLA in healthy donors. Method: immunoSEQ multiplex PCR; TCRdb's copy keeps in-frame clones and lacks some. The table has under 200,000 clones, about 82% seen once. Sequences were obtained from PBMCs. All receptors come from a female donor in good health and CMV-seronegative. Each CDR3 is given with its conserved first and last residue.

TRBV18	CASSPVLGQGTEAFF
TRBV25-1	CASSEEIQWRDQPQHF
TRBV10-3	CAISEGGLQYF
TRBV6-5	CASREDRGLGITLFF
TRBV18	CASSPTSGTYEQYF
TRBV30	CAYGTFTNSPLHF
TRBV2	CAAGLAGGRNEQFF
TRBV5-5	CASSLTGTNQPQHF
TRBV27	CASRKAGGEFF
TRBV28	CASSLPDRGAYEQYF
TRBV5-4	CASSFLTGGYGYTF
TRBV10-3	CATRPNRYEQYF
TRBV29-1	CSAIQGGPYEQYF
TRBV6-5	CASSYENRLTDTQYF
TRBV11-2	CASSAVAPYEQYF
TRBV6-5	CASSSTGDRAYGYTF
TRBV30	CAWGDSRGQSNIQYF
TRBV5-1	CASSPRMGQETQYF
TRBV23-1	CASSGTRRGYEQYF
TRBV7-6	CASSPPGQGRGEQFF
TRBV18	CASSPTDSYGYTF
TRBV7-2	CASSLEGSSGNTIYF
TRBV4-2	CASSPGQGNYGYTF